This TCR beta chain was found in a study of T cells in Graves' hyperthyroidism and ophthalmopathy. This clonotype has only a few counts. Amplified regions were TCR beta CDR3 sequences from RNA transcripts. HTBI primers were the set used in a first-round RT-PCR of the TCR CDR3. TCRdb itself ran the multiplex PCR reads through MiXCR, one entry per CDR3 protein. This sample has 550,000 to 650,000 distinct CDR3 sequences, with about 15% found just once. The CDR3 totals 14 residues. Trimming left V 4 bases short and J 5 bases short, with 11 bases between. Germline V gene sequence: CDR1 SGHTA, CDR2 FQGTGA. The patients, who ranged from 18 to 65 in age, presented with newly diagnosed hyperthyroidism lasting under 2 months. Drawn at first hyperthyroidism diagnosis, the blood sample preceded any ophthalmopathy symptoms. The PBMCs were taken from about 9.7 ml of fresh peripheral blood.

The sample consisted of blood. V usage is TRBV7-3 and J usage is TRBJ2-2; D not certain. This TCR derives from a woman aged 25 to 39 with Graves' hyperthyroidism that later progressed to Graves' ophthalmopathy. CDR3 protein: CASSYDQSTGELFF. CDR3 in DNA: TGTGCCAGCAGCTATGACCAATCAACCGGGGAGCTGTTTTTT.